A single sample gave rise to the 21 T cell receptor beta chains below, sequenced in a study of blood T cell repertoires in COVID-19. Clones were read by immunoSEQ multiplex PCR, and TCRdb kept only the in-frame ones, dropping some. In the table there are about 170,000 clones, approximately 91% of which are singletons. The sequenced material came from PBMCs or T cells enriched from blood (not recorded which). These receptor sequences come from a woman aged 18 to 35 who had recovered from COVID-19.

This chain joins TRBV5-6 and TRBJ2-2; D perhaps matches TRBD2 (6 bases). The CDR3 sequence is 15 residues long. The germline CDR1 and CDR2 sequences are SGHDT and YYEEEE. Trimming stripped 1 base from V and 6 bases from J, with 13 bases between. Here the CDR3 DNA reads TGTGCCAGCAGCTTGCTGCGGGGCATGGCCGGGGAGCTGTTTTTT. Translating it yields CASSLLRGMAGELFF.

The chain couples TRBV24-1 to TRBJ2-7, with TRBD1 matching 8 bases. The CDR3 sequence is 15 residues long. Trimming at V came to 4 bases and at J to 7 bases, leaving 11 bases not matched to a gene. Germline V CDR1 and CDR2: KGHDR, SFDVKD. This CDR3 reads CATSDFSGGAEEQYF. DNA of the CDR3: TGTGCCACCAGTGACTTCTCAGGGGGCGCAGAAGAGCAGTACTTC.

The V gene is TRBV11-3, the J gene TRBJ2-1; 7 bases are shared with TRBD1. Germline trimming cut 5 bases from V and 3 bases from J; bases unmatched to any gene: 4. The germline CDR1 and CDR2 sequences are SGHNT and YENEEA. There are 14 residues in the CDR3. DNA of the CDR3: TGTGCCAGCAGCACCGGGACAGTCTACAATGAGCAGTTCTTC. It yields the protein CASSTGTVYNEQFF.

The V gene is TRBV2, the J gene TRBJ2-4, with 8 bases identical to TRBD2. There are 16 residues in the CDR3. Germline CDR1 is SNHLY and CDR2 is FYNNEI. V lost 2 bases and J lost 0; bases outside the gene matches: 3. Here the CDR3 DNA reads TGTGCCAGCAGTGAATGGCTAGCGGGAGCCAAAAACATTCAGTACTTC. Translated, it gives CASSEWLAGAKNIQYF.

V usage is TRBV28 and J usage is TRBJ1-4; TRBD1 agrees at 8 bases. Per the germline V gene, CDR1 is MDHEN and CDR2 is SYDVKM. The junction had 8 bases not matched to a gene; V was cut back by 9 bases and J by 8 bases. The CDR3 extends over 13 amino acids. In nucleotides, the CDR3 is TGTGCCAGTCTTGCAGGGGGCGAGGAAAAACTGTTTTTT. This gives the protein CASLAGGEEKLFF. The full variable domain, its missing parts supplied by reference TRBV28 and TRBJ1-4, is DVKVTQSSRYLVKRTGEKVFLECVQDMDHENMFWYRQDPGLGLRLIYFSYDVKMKEKGDIPEGYSVSREKKERFSLILESASTNQTSMYLCASLAGGEEKLFFGSGTQLSVL.

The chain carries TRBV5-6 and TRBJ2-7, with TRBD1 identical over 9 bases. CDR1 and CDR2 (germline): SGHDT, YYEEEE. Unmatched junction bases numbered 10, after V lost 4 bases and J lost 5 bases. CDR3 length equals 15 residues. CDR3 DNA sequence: TGTGCCAGCAGCCCTCGGGACAGGGTTTTTCACGAGCAGTACTTC. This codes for CASSPRDRVFHEQYF.

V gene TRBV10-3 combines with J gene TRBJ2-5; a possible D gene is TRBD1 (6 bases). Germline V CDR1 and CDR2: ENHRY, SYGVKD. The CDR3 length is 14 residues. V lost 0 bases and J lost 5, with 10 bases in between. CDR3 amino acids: CAISESTTGETQYF. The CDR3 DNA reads TGTGCCATCAGTGAGTCGACAACAGGGGAGACCCAGTACTTC.

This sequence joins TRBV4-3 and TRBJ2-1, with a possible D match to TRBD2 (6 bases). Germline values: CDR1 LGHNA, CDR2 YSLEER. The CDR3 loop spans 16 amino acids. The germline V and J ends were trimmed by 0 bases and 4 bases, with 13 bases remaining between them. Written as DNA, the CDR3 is TGCGCCAGCAGCCAAGATCGAGGGGCGGGGTACAATGAGCAGTTCTTC. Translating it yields CASSQDRGAGYNEQFF.

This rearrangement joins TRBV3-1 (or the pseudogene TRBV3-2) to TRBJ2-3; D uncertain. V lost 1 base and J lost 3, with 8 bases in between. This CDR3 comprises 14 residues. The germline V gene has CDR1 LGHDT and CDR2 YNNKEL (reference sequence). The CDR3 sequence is CASSQVGETDTQYF. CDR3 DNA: TGTGCCAGCAGCCAAGTAGGAGAGACAGATACGCAGTATTTT.

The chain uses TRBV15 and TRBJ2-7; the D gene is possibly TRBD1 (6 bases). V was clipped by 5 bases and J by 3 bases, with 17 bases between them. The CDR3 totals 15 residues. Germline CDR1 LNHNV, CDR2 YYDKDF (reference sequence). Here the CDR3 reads CATSSRQGHLYEQYF. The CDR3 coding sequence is TGTGCCACCAGCTCCCGCCAGGGGCATCTCTACGAGCAGTACTTC.

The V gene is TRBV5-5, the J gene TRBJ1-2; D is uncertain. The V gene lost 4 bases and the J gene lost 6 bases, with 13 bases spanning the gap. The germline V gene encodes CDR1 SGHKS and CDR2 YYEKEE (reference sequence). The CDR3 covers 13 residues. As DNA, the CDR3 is TGTGCCAGCAGCCGAGGAGGAAGGGATGGCTACACCTTC. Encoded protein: CASSRGGRDGYTF.

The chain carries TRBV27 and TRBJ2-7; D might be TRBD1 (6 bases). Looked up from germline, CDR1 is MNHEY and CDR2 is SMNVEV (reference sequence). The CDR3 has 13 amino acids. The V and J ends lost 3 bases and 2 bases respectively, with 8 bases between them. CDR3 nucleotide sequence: TGTGCCAGCAGTTTGGGACACACCTACGAGCAGTACTTC. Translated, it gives CASSLGHTYEQYF.

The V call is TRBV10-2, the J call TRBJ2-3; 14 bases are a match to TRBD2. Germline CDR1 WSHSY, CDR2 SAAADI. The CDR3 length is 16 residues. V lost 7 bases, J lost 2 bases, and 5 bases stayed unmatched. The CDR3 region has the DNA TGCGCCAGCAAGACTAGCGGGAGGGTTGACACAGATACGCAGTATTTT. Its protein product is CASKTSGRVDTDTQYF.

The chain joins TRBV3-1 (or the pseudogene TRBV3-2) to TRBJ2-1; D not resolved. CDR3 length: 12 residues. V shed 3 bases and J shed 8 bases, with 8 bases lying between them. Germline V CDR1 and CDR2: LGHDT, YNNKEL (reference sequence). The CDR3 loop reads CASSQQRDEQFF. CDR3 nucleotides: TGTGCCAGCAGCCAGCAAAGAGATGAGCAGTTCTTC.

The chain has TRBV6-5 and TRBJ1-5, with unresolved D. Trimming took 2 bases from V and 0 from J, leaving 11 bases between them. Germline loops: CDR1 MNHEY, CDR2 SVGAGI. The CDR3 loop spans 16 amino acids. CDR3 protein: CASSYSQANSNQPQHF. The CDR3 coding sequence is TGTGCCAGCAGTTACAGCCAGGCAAATAGCAATCAGCCCCAGCATTTT.

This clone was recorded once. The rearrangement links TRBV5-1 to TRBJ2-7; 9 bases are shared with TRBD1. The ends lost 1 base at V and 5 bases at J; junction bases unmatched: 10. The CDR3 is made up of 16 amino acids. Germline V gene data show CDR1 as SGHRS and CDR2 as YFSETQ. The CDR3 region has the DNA TGCGCCAGCAGCTTGACCGGGACAGGGAAAGTCCACGAGCAGTACTTC. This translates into CASSLTGTGKVHEQYF.

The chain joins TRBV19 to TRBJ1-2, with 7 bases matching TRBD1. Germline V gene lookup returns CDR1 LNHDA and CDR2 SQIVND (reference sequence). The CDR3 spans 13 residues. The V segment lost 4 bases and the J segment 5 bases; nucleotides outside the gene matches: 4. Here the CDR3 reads CASSTTGYYGYTF. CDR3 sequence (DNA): TGTGCCAGTAGTACGACAGGGTATTATGGCTACACCTTC.

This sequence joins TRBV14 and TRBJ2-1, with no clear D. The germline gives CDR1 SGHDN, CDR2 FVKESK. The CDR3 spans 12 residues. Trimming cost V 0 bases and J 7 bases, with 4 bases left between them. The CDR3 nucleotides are TGTGCCAGCAGCCAAGATTCGAATGAGCAGTTCTTC. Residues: CASSQDSNEQFF.

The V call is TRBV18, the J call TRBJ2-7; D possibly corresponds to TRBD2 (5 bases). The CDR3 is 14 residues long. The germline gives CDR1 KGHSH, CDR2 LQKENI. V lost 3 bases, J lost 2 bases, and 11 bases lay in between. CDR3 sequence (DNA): TGTGCCAGCTCACCGGGATTTAGCGCCTACGAGCAGTACTTC. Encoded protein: CASSPGFSAYEQYF.

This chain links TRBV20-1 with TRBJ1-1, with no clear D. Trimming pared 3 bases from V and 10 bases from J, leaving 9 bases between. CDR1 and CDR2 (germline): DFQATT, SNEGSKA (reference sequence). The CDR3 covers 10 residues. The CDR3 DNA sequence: TGCAGTGCTAGGAGAGCGGTAGCTTTCTTT. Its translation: CSARRAVAFF.

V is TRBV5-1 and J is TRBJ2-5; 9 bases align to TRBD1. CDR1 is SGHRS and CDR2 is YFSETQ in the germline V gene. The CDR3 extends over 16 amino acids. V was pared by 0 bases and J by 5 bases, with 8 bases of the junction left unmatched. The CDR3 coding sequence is TGCGCCAGCAGCTTGGCTCGGACAGGGGCCGGGGAGACCCAGTACTTC. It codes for CASSLARTGAGETQYF.